This passage covers 15 T cell receptor beta chains from one sample sequenced in a study of beta chain features in type 1 diabetes. As every portion of the isolated RNA was reverse transcribed, the sequencing read expressed TCRB transcripts. The repertoire was sequenced with immunoSEQ multiplex PCR; TCRdb's copy has only in-frame clones and lacks some. The table includes over 65,000 clones, 25% to 35% detected once. The specimen was stem cell memory CD4+ T cells from blood. These receptors were taken from a young woman in good health.

This clone was recorded a few times. The V and J genes are TRBV7-2 and TRBJ2-7, with D possibly matching TRBD2 (5 bases). Per germline, CDR1 SGHTA and CDR2 FQGNSA. The CDR3 consists of 12 residues. V was trimmed by 8 bases and J by 2 bases, leaving 10 bases between them. Here the CDR3 DNA reads TGTGCCAGCGGACGGGGTGCCTACGAGCAGTACTTC. As protein: CASGRGAYEQYF.

The chain uses TRBV6-6 and TRBJ2-3, with 7 nucleotides matching TRBD1. Looked up from germline, CDR1 is MNHNY and CDR2 is SVGAGI (reference sequence). The CDR3 extends over 13 amino acids. V lost 6 bases, J lost 3 bases, and 3 bases stayed unmatched. CDR3 sequence reads: CASSLQGTDTQYF. For the CDR3, the DNA is TGTGCCAGCAGCCTACAGGGGACAGATACGCAGTATTTT.

The chain links TRBV2 to TRBJ1-5, with D possibly TRBD1 on 6 matching bases. V was clipped by 6 bases and J by 3 bases, with 15 bases between them. CDR1 SNHLY and CDR2 FYNNEI come from the germline V gene. The CDR3 is 15 amino acids. This CDR3 is CASSQQGRNNQPQHF. CDR3 coding DNA: TGTGCCAGCAGCCAACAGGGCAGGAACAATCAGCCCCAGCATTTT.

The chain recombines TRBV4-1 with TRBJ2-3, with D possibly matching TRBD1 (5 bases). Trimming cost V 2 bases and J 3 bases, with 9 bases left between them. This CDR3 comprises 14 residues. Per the germline V gene, CDR1 is MGHRA and CDR2 is YSYEKL. The CDR3: CASSQQRGTDTQYF. CDR3 nucleotide sequence: TGCGCCAGCAGCCAACAAAGGGGAACAGATACGCAGTATTTT.

The chain combines TRBV11-2 with TRBJ2-5; the D is unclear. V gave up 3 bases and J gave up 3 bases, with 2 bases separating them. Germline values: CDR1 SGHAT, CDR2 FQNNGV. This CDR3 is built from 11 residues. CDR3 sequence (DNA): TGTGCCAGCAGCTTCGAAGAGACCCAGTACTTC. Encoded protein: CASSFEETQYF.

In regard to this clone: This sample includes further DNA sequences coding for the same CDR3. V gene TRBV5-4 combines with J gene TRBJ1-2; TRBD1 aligns across 8 bases. V lost 4 bases and J lost 3; bases outside the gene matches: 2. Germline V gene sequence: CDR1 SGHNT, CDR2 YYREEE (reference sequence). This CDR3 comprises 13 residues. DNA for the CDR3: TGTGCCAGCAGCCTGGACAGGGACTATGGCTACACCTTC. Protein sequence: CASSLDRDYGYTF.

The chain joins TRBV30 to TRBJ2-2, with 9 positions matching TRBD2. The CDR3 sequence is 15 residues long. V trimming: 8 bases; J trimming: 7 bases; junction bases outside the gene matches: 14. Germline V gene sequence: CDR1 GTSNPN, CDR2 SVGIG (reference sequence). Here the CDR3 DNA reads TGTGCCAAGAAGGGACTAGCAGAGTCAAACGGGGAGCTGTTTTTT. This translates into CAKKGLAESNGELFF. Using reference TRBV30 and TRBJ2-2 for the parts outside the CDR3, the full variable domain is SQTIHQWPATLVQPVGSPLSLECTVEGTSNPNLYWYRQAAGRGLQLLFYSVGIGQISSEVPQNLSASRPQDRQFILSSKKLLLSDSGFYLCAKKGLAESNGELFFGEGSRLTVL.

The rearrangement uses TRBV1 and TRBJ1-1; the table's D call of TRBD1 was not tested on the DNA. TRBV1 is classified as a pseudogene. CDR3 size: 15 residues. CDR3 sequence reads: CTSSHPTRLNTEAFF. The CDR3 DNA reads as TGCACCAGCAGCCACCCCACCAGGTTGAACACTGAAGCTTTCTTT.

The chain is built from TRBV7-2 and TRBJ1-2, with TRBD1 identical over 8 bases. CDR1 SGHTA and CDR2 FQGNSA come from the germline V gene. This CDR3 contains 17 residues. V gave up 5 bases and J gave up 5 bases; unmatched junction bases: 16. CDR3 amino acids: CASSPPTGAGSLYGYTF. The CDR3 DNA sequence: TGTGCCAGCAGCCCCCCGACAGGGGCGGGTAGTTTATATGGCTACACCTTC.

This chain connects TRBV4-2 to TRBJ1-3; D is possibly TRBD1 (6 bases). The CDR3 runs 17 residues. The germline gives CDR1 LGHNA, CDR2 YNFKEQ. Trimming left V 1 base short and J 1 base short, with 14 bases between. The CDR3 DNA sequence: TGTGCCAGCAGCCAAGTATGGACAGCGGATTCTGGAAACACCATATATTTT. Its translation: CASSQVWTADSGNTIYF.

This clone was seen only a few times. The chain recombines TRBV9 with TRBJ2-1; TRBD2 agrees at 9 bases. The germline V gene has CDR1 SGDLS and CDR2 YYNGEE. J lost 7 bases, V lost 3 bases, and 8 bases had no gene match. The CDR3 has 15 amino acids. This chain's CDR3 is CASSAPGLASNEQFF. CDR3 nucleotides: TGTGCCAGCAGCGCCCCGGGACTAGCTTCGAATGAGCAGTTCTTC.

The CDR3 here is CASSSGSSNTEAFF. The CDR3 nucleotides read TGTGCCAGCAGTTCCGGGTCATCAAACACTGAAGCTTTCTTT. The chain employs TRBV6-6 and TRBJ1-1; D remains unclear. V was shortened by 4 bases and J by 2 bases, with 11 bases between the two germline ends. From germline, CDR1 is MNHNY and CDR2 SVGAGI (reference sequence). This CDR3 is 14 amino acids long.

This clone was observed a few times. The chain carries TRBV7-2 and TRBJ1-6, with D possibly being TRBD1 (6 bases). Germline values: CDR1 SGHTA, CDR2 FQGNSA. There are 13 residues in the CDR3. With 6 bases removed from V and 12 bases from J, the gap between germline ends came to 15 bases. CDR3 bases: TGTGCCAGCAGTTTTAACGAGGGGGAACCCCTCCACTTT. Its translation: CASSFNEGEPLHF.

The chain recombines TRBV5-1 with TRBJ2-3, with 13 nucleotides matching TRBD2. The V segment lost 4 bases and the J segment 4 bases; nucleotides outside the gene matches: 3. Germline V gene data show CDR1 as SGHRS and CDR2 as YFSETQ. The CDR3 contains 15 residues. The CDR3 nucleotides are TGCGCCAGCAGCCTTGGACTAGCGGGAGCAGATACGCAGTATTTT. It is translated as CASSLGLAGADTQYF.

The genes are TRBV7-9 and TRBJ1-4; D may be TRBD1 (5 bases). V gave up 5 bases and J gave up 5 bases, with 18 bases separating them. Germline loops: CDR1 SEHNR, CDR2 FQNEAQ (reference sequence). The CDR3 runs 16 residues. The CDR3 coding sequence is TGTGCCAGCAGCCCGAGCCCAGGGACTTCCAATGAAAAACTGTTTTTT. Its translation: CASSPSPGTSNEKLFF.